The present entry profiles one T cell receptor beta chain with its context. The antigen remains unidentified. Each CDR3 protein is one row after TCRdb ran MiXCR on the reads. The repertoire consists of approximately 550,000 distinct CDR3 sequences, with 15% to 20% occurring once and the leading ten covering roughly a quarter. Germline CDR1 reads MNHEY; CDR2 reads SMNVEV (reference sequence). Between the trimmed V and J ends, which lost 2 bases and 2 bases, there was a span of 19 bases. The CDR3 is 17 amino acids. These data come from a study of T cell repertoires in cytomegalovirus infection. About the research overall: Shared public TCR beta signatures pointed to both CMV infection and a matching HLA type.

Study findings and constraints: CMV-specific HLA-C-restricted TCR beta clonotypes dominated the ex vivo response.

The TCR was taken from a human donor in good health (CMV status not recorded). Some clones in this sample may be carry-over from other donors' samples. The gene calls are TRBV27 and TRBJ2-7; possible D gene TRBD2, 6 bases. The sequencing sample was made of CD8+ T cells from PBMCs. The chain's CDR3 is CASSLAWSGWSPYEQYF. The CDR3 bases are TGTGCCAGCAGTTTAGCCTGGAGCGGGTGGAGCCCCTACGAGCAGTACTTC.